This TCR delta chain was observed in a study of gamma delta lymphoproliferative disorders and STAT genes. Overall study: At least 50 ng of genomic DNA went into each LymphoTrack Dx TCRG Assay library.

Sequencing used genomic DNA taken from PBMCs of patients and controls. Trimming took 5 bases from V and 0 from J; bases not matched to a gene: 19. The CDR3 is made up of 19 amino acids. Germline values: CDR1 GEAIGNYY, CDR2 EKD. Notes on the study in general: Patient gamma repertoires clustered apart from healthy controls; delta did not.

This clone was counted a few times. Its antigen is unidentified. One base separates it from a far larger clone, so it is likely a read error. At the DNA level, this CDR3 is encoded by other sequences in the same sample as well. TCRdb redid the clone calls on the multiplex PCR reads with CATT. The table lists 1,500 to 2,000 delta-chain clones, approximately 1.9% of them singletons, with about half in the top ten. The chain couples TRDV2 to TRDJ1, with 8 positions matching TRDD3. The receptor's source is a human donor in good health. What was sequenced was blood. CDR3 in amino acids: CACARLGGAGDTDTDKLIF. For the CDR3, the DNA is TGTGCCTGTGCCCGGCTAGGGGGCGCTGGGGATACAGACACCGATAAACTCATCTTT.